The text below deals with one T cell receptor beta chain. The data derive from a study of identical twins. Germline V gives CDR1 SGHKS, CDR2 YYEKEE (reference sequence). V lost 0 bases to trimming and J lost 0 bases, with 15 bases between them. This CDR3 region has 17 residues. After template switching added a universal primer site, the resulting cDNA carried unique molecular identifiers. TCRdb passed the 5' RACE reads through MiXCR, listing each CDR3 protein once. The sample comprises approximately 630,000 distinct CDR3 sequences, around 7.5% of which are singletons, and 1.6% rests with the top ten. These data were likewise used in another study, on yellow fever vaccine responses in identical twins.

V gene TRBV5-5 combines with J gene TRBJ1-1; D unresolved. Sequenced sample: PBMCs. This clonotype was sampled from a woman younger than 35 in good health. The CDR3 protein is CASSLATIFGLNTEAFF. The CDR3 DNA follows: TGTGCCAGCAGCTTGGCTACCATTTTCGGGTTGAACACTGAAGCTTTCTTT.